The rows below give T cell receptor beta chains drawn from one sample of a study of T cell repertoires in ileal Crohn's disease. Data came from immunoSEQ multiplex PCR; TCRdb stores just in-frame clones and leaves some out. The repertoire holds about 11,000 clones, with 79% as singletons. The sequenced material came from ileal tissue. Receptors originate from an adult with Crohn's disease. The CDR3 runs from the conserved cysteine through the conserved F or W. A D gene is named only where the DNA matches it firmly.

D: .; length: 11; J: TRBJ1-4; V: TRBV29-1; CDR3: CSVTGPKGVFF
D: .; length: 12; J: TRBJ2-7; V: TRBV10-3; CDR3: CAISDLQGIEYF
D: .; length: 14; J: TRBJ1-1; V: TRBV7-8; CDR3: CASSFQGPNTEAFF
D: .; length: 13; J: TRBJ1-2; V: TRBV5-1; CDR3: CASSRGDVGGYTF
D: .; length: 14; J: TRBJ2-1; V: TRBV7-9; CDR3: CASSLGQANNEQFF
D: .; length: 13; J: TRBJ2-7; V: TRBV7-2; CDR3: CASSPPAVYEQYF
D: .; length: 10; J: TRBJ2-1; V: TRBV29-1; CDR3: CSVLGQQKFF
D: .; length: 16; J: TRBJ2-2; V: TRBV6-5; CDR3: CASSYSGGINTGELFF
D: .; length: 15; J: TRBJ1-2; V: TRBV6-1; CDR3: CASSEGSIVRVGYTF
D: .; length: 15; J: TRBJ2-7; V: TRBV18; CDR3: CASSPGVRGNPKQYF
D: TRBD1; length: 13; J: TRBJ1-2; V: TRBV29-1; CDR3: CSVFRQGVDGYTF
D: TRBD2; length: 14; J: TRBJ2-3; V: TRBV2; CDR3: CASRVQRGTDTQYF
D: .; length: 11; J: TRBJ2-3; V: TRBV7-2; CDR3: CASRARDTQYF
D: TRBD1; length: 13; J: TRBJ2-5; V: TRBV7-2; CDR3: CASSRQGQETQYF
D: TRBD1; length: 16; J: TRBJ1-1; V: TRBV9; CDR3: CASSVGAGGLNTEAFF
D: TRBD1; length: 17; J: TRBJ1-4; V: TRBV30; CDR3: CAWSPTGVYATNEKLFF
D: .; length: 15; J: TRBJ1-2; V: TRBV6-1; CDR3: CASSHNLGANYGYTF